This passage covers 8 T cell receptor beta chains from one sample sequenced in a study of PD-1 blockade in classical Hodgkin lymphoma. TCRdb's copy holds only in-frame clones and misses some; the assay was immunoSEQ multiplex PCR. The table has nearly 25,000 clones, approximately 81% seen once. All patients experienced relapse after autologous stem cell transplantation, and brentuximab vedotin exposure was variable. The sequencing used peripheral blood mononuclear cells (PBMCs), collected before the second cycle of nivolumab. Receptors were obtained from a human donor with classical Hodgkin lymphoma.

J is TRBJ1-2 and V is TRBV27; 8 bases fit TRBD1. V was clipped by 4 bases and J by 3 bases; unmatched bases: 7. CDR3 size: 15 residues. Germline V lookup: CDR1 MNHEY, CDR2 SMNVEV (reference sequence). Written as DNA, the CDR3 is TGTGCCAGCAGTTCCTTAGACAGGGGCGACTATGGCTACACCTTC. Translation gives CASSSLDRGDYGYTF.

The J gene is TRBJ1-5, the V gene TRBV6-1; weak D call: TRBD1 (6 bases). CDR1 is MNHNS, CDR2 SASEGT, per germline. Trimming took off 7 bases at V and 3 bases at J, with 10 bases between the two ends. This CDR3 comprises 13 residues. The CDR3 is CASIQGNNQPQHF. The CDR3 DNA sequence: TGTGCCAGCATACAGGGAAACAATCAGCCCCAGCATTTT.

To note about this clone: No DNA is shown, since the ends of the CDR3 on it are uncertain; the CDR3 is the one TCRdb lists. This chain joins TRBV21-1 and TRBJ1-5; whether TRBD1, the table's D call, matches the DNA was not checked. TRBV21-1 is termed a pseudogene. Including both end residues, the CDR3 is 18 amino acids long. The CDR3 here is CASSKAPWGQGANQPQHF.

The sample holds a few counts of this clone. The J gene is TRBJ2-1, the V gene TRBV28, with 11 bases aligning to TRBD2. This CDR3 is 17 amino acids long. Germline CDR1 and CDR2: MDHEN and SYDVKM. V dropped 4 bases and J dropped 2; count of bases not matched to a gene: 7. The CDR3 protein is CASSSAVAGGTYNEQFF. In nucleotides, the CDR3 is TGTGCCAGCAGTTCGGCTGTAGCGGGAGGGACCTACAATGAGCAGTTCTTC.

The chain employs TRBV2 and TRBJ1-4; tentatively, D is TRBD1 (6 bases). Trimming cost V 7 bases and J 0 bases, with 21 bases left between them. This CDR3 spans 18 amino acids. Germline CDR1 reads SNHLY; CDR2 reads FYNNEI. The CDR3: CASIRGDKLFATNEKLFF. The CDR3 DNA reads TGTGCCAGCATACGTGGGGACAAACTATTTGCAACTAATGAAAAACTGTTTTTT.

The chain is built from TRBV7-9 and TRBJ1-2; no firm D call. The ends were cut back, 3 bases at V and 4 bases at J, with 12 bases in the middle. The CDR3 loop spans 14 amino acids. Germline assignment: CDR1 SEHNR and CDR2 FQNEAQ (reference sequence). The CDR3 DNA is TGTGCCAGCAGCTTTGAGGGAGCTAGCTATGGCTACACCTTC. Protein product: CASSFEGASYGYTF.

V and J are TRBV11-1 and TRBJ2-5, with unresolved D. V was shortened by 5 bases and J by 1 base, with 8 bases between the two germline ends. The CDR3 extends over 13 amino acids. Germline V gene sequence: CDR1 SGHAT, CDR2 FQDESV (reference sequence). The CDR3 loop is CASSPGAQETQYF. In DNA, the CDR3 is TGTGCCAGCAGCCCCGGCGCCCAAGAGACCCAGTACTTC.

The chain recombines TRBV7-9 with TRBJ2-5, with 7 positions matching TRBD1. There are 15 residues in the CDR3. The V segment lost 5 bases and the J segment 2 bases; nucleotides outside the gene matches: 8. Germline CDR1 is SEHNR and CDR2 is FQNEAQ (reference sequence). CDR3 in amino acids: CASSVNRGTQETQYF. The CDR3, as DNA: TGTGCCAGCAGCGTCAACAGGGGCACACAAGAGACCCAGTACTTC.